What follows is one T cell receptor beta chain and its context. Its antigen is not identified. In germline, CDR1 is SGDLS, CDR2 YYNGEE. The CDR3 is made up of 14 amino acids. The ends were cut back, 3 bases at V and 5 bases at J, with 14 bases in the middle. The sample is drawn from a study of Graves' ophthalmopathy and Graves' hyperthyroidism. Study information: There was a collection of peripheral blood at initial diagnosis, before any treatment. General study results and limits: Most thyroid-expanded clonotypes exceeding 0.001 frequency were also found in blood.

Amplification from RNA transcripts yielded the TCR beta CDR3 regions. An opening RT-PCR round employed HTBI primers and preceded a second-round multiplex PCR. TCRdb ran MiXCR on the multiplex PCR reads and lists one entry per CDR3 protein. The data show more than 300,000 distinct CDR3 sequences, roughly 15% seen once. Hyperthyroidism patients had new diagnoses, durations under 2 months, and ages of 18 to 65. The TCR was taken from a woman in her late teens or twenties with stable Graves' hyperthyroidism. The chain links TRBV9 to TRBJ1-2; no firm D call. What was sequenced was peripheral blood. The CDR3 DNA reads TGTGCCAGCAGCGGACGAGGGAAAGAGTATGGCTACACCTTC. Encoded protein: CASSGRGKEYGYTF.